The clone carrying this T cell receptor beta chain was detected only a few times. Its antigen is unidentified. The method was immunoSEQ multiplex PCR; TCRdb's version includes in-frame clones alone and lacks a portion of them. There are some 68,000 clones in the sample; 80% to 85% occur only once, and roughly 4% lies in the top ten. The sample is drawn from a study of Tregs in tolerant kidney transplant recipients. Study findings and constraints: Biological reproducibility was not directly addressed in this study. Tregs expanded with activated donor B cells seemed most donor-specific.

Thawed PBMCs were FACS-sorted into unstimulated CD4+CD25+CD127- regulatory T cells, CD4+CD25- non-regulatory cells, CD4 and CD8 cells. There are 14 residues in the CDR3. Germline-derived CDR1 and CDR2 are MNHEY and SMNVEV (reference sequence). V lost 2 bases to trimming and J lost 4 bases, with 10 bases between them. Input material: CD4+ T cells from blood. The chain joins TRBV27 to TRBJ2-3; D could derive from TRBD1 or TRBD2 (5 bases each). The TCR was taken from a human donor in good health. CDR3 DNA sequence: TGTGCCAGCAGTTTAAGCAGGGACGCAGATACGCAGTATTTT. Residues: CASSLSRDADTQYF.